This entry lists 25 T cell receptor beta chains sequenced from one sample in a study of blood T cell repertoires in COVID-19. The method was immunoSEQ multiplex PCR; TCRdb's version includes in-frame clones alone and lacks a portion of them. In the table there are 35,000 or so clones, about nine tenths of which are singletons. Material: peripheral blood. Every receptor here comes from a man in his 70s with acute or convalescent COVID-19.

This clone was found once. This chain's CDR3 is CASSYKGGDTGELFF. CDR3 coding DNA: TGTGCCAGCAGTTACAAGGGGGGGGACACCGGGGAGCTGTTTTTT. The J gene is TRBJ2-2, the V gene TRBV6-5, with D possibly being TRBD2 (7 bases). Germline lookup yields CDR1 MNHEY and CDR2 SVGAGI. Trimming left V 2 bases short and J 3 bases short, with 10 bases between. The CDR3 length is 15 residues.

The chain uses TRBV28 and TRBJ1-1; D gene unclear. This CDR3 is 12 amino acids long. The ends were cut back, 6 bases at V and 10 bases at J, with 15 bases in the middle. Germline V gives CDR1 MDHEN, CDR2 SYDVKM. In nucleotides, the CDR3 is TGTGCCAGCAGCGTCCAACGCCGGGGAGCTTTCTTT. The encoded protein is CASSVQRRGAFF.

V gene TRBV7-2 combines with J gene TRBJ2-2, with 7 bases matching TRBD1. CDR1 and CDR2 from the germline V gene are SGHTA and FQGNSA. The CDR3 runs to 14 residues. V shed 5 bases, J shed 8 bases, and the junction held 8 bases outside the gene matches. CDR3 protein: CASSPDRALGELFF. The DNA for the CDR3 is TGTGCCAGCAGCCCCGACAGGGCATTGGGGGAGCTGTTTTTT. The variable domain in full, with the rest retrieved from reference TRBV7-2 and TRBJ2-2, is GAGVSQSPSNKVTEKGKDVELRCDPISGHTALYWYRQSLGQGLEFLIYFQGNSAPDKSGLPSDRFSAERTGGSVSTLTIQRTQQEDSAVYLCASSPDRALGELFFGEGSRLTVL.

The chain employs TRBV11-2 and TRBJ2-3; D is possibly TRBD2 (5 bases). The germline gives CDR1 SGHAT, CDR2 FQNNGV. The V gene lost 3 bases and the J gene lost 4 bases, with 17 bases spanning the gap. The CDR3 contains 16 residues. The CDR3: CASSLLLFRGPDTQYF. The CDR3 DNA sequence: TGTGCCAGCAGCTTGCTTCTTTTCAGAGGGCCAGATACGCAGTATTTT.

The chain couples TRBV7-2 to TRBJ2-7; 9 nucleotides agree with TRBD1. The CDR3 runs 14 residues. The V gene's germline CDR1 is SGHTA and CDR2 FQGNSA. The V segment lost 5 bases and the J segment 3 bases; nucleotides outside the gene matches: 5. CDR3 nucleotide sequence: TGTGCCAGCAGCGCGGACAGGGGATTCTACGAGCAGTACTTC. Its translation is CASSADRGFYEQYF.

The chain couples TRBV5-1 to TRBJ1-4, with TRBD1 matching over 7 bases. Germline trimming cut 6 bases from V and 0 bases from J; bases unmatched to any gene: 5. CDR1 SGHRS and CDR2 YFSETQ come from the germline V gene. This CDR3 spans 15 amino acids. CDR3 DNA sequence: TGCGCCAGCACCCGAGGGGGCTCAACTAATGAAAAACTGTTTTTT. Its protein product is CASTRGGSTNEKLFF.

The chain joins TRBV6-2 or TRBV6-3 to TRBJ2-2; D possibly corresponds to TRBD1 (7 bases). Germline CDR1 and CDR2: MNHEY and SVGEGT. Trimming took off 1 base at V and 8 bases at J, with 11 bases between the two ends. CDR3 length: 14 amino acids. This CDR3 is CASSYYRGGGELFF. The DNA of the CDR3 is TGTGCCAGCAGTTACTACAGGGGAGGTGGGGAGCTGTTTTTT.

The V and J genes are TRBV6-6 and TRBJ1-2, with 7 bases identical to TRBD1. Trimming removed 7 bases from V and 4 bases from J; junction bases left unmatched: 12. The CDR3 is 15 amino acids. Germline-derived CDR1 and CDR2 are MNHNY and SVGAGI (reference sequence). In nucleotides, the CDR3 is TGTGCCAGCACCGACCGACAGGGACGGGCCTATGGCTACACCTTC. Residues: CASTDRQGRAYGYTF.

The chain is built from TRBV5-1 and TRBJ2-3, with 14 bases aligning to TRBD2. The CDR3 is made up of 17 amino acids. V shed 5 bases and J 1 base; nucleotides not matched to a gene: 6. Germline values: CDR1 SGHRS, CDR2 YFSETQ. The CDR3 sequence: CASSPGLAGEGTDTQYF. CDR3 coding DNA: TGCGCCAGCAGTCCGGGACTAGCGGGAGAAGGCACAGATACGCAGTATTTT.

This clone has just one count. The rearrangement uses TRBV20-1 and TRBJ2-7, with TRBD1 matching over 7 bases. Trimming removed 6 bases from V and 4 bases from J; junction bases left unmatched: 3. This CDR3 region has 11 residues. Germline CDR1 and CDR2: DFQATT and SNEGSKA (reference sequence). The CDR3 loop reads CSARQGYEQYF. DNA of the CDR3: TGCAGTGCAAGACAGGGTTACGAGCAGTACTTC.

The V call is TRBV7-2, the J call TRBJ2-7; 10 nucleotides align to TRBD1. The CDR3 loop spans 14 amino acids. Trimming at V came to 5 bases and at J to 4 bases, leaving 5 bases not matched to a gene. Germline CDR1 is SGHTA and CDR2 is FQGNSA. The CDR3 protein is CASSPGQGYYEQYF. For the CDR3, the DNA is TGTGCCAGCAGCCCGGGACAGGGGTATTACGAGCAGTACTTC.

The DNA for the CDR3 is TGCGCCAGCAGCCCCCAGGGCCCGGAGGGGGGCTACACCTTC. This sequence encodes CASSPQGPEGGYTF. This chain uses TRBV5-1 with TRBJ1-2; D may be TRBD1 (5 bases). V was trimmed by 4 bases and J by 8 bases, leaving 18 bases between them. Germline-derived CDR1 and CDR2 are SGHRS and YFSETQ. The CDR3 covers 14 residues.

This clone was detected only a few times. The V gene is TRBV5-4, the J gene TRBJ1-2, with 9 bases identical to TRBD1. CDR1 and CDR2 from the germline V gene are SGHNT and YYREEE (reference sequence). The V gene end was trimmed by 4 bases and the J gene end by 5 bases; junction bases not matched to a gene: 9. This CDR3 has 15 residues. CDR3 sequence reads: CASSLPGQGLYGYTF. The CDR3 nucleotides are TGTGCCAGCAGCCTTCCGGGACAGGGACTTTATGGCTACACCTTC.

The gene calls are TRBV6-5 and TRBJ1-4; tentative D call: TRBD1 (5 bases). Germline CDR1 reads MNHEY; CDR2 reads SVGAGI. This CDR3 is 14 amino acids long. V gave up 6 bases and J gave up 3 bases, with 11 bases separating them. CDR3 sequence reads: CASRAGSANEKLFF. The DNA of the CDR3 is TGTGCCAGCAGGGCAGGGTCAGCTAATGAAAAACTGTTTTTT.

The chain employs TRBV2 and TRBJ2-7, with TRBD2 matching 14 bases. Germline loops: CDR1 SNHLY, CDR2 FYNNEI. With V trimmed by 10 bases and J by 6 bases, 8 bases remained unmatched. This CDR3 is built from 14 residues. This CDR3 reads CATRTSGRWVEQYF. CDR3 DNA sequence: TGTGCCACCCGGACTAGCGGGAGGTGGGTCGAGCAGTACTTC.

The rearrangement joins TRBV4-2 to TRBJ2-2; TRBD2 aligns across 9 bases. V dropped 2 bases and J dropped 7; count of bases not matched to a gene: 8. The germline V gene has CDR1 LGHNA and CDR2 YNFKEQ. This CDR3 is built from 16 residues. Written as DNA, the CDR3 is TGTGCCAGCAGCCAAACATGGACTAGCGCGAACGGGGAGCTGTTTTTT. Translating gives CASSQTWTSANGELFF.

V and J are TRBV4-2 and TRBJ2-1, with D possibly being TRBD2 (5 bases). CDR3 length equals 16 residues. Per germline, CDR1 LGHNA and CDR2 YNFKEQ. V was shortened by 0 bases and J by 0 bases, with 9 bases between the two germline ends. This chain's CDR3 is CASSQELASSYNEQFF. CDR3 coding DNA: TGTGCCAGCAGCCAAGAGTTAGCGAGCTCCTACAATGAGCAGTTCTTC.

CDR3 amino acids: CASSYSLQGGGGKLFF. The CDR3 DNA reads as TGTGCCAGCAGTTACTCCCTCCAAGGGGGGGGTGGAAAACTGTTTTTT. V is TRBV6-5 and J is TRBJ1-4; D possibly corresponds to TRBD1 (6 bases). CDR1 is MNHEY, CDR2 SVGAGI, per germline. The CDR3 loop spans 16 amino acids. V was pared by 0 bases and J by 10 bases, with 18 bases between.

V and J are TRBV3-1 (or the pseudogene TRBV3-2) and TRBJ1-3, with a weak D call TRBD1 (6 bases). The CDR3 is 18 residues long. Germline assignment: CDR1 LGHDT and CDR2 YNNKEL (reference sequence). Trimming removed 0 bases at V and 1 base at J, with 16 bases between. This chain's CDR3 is CASSQDSGGHSSGNTIYF. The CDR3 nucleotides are TGTGCCAGCAGCCAAGACTCTGGGGGACATAGTTCTGGAAACACCATATATTTT.

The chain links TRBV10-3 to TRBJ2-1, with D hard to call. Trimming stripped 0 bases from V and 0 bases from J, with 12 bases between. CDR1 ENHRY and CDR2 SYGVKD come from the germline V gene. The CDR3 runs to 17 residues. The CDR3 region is CAISESWQPSSYNEQFF. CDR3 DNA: TGTGCCATCAGTGAGTCGTGGCAGCCTAGCTCCTACAATGAGCAGTTCTTC.

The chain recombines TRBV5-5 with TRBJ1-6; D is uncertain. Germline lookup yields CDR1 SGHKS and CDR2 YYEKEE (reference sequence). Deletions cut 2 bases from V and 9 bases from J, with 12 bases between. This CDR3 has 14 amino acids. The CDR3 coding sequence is TGTGCCAGCAGCTTTCCCGGGAGCTCTTCACCCCTCCACTTT. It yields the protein CASSFPGSSSPLHF.

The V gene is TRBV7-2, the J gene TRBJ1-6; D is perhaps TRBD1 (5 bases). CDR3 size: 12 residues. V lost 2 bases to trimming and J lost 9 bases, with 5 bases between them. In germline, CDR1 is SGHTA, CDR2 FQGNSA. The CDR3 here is CASSLQGSPLHF. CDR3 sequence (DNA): TGTGCCAGCAGCTTACAGGGTTCACCCCTCCACTTT. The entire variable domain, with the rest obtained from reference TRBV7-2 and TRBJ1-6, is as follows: GAGVSQSPSNKVTEKGKDVELRCDPISGHTALYWYRQSLGQGLEFLIYFQGNSAPDKSGLPSDRFSAERTGGSVSTLTIQRTQQEDSAVYLCASSLQGSPLHFGNGTRLTVT.

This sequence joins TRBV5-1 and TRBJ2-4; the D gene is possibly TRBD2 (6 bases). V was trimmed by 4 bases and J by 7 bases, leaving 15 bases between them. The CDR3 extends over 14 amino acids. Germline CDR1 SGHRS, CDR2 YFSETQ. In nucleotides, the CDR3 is TGCGCCAGCAGCCCCGGAGGGAGGATCAACATTCAGTACTTC. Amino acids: CASSPGGRINIQYF.

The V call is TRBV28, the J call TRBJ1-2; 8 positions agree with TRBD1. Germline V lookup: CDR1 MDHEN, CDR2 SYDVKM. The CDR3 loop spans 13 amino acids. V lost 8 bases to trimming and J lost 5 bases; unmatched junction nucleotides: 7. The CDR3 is CASWTGRVYGYTF. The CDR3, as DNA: TGTGCCAGCTGGACAGGGAGGGTGTATGGCTACACCTTC.

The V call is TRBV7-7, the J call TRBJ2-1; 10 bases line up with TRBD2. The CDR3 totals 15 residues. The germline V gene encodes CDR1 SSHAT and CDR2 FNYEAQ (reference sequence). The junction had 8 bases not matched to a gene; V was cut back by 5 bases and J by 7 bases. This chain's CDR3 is CASSPWSGRENEQFF. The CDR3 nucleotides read TGTGCCAGCAGCCCGTGGAGCGGGAGGGAGAATGAGCAGTTCTTC.